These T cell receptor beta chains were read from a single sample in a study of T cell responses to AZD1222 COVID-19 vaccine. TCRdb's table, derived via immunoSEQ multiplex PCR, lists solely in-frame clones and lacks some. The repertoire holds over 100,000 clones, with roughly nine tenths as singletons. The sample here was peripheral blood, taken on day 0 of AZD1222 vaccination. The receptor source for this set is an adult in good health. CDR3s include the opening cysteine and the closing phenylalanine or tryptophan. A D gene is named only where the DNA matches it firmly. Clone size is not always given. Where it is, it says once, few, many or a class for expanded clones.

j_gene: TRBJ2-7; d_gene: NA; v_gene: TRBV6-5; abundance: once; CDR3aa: CASSYVAQPLHEQYF; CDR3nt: TGTGCCAGCAGTTACGTGGCCCAGCCCCTCCACGAGCAGTACTTC
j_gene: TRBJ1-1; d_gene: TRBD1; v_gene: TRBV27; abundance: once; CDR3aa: CASSPQPDRVNTEAFF; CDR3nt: TGTGCCAGCAGTCCCCAGCCTGACAGGGTCAACACTGAAGCTTTCTTT
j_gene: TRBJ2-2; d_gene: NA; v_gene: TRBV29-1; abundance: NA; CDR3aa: CSVDLALSNTGELFF; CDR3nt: TGCAGCGTTGACCTTGCGCTCTCGAACACCGGGGAGCTGTTTTTT
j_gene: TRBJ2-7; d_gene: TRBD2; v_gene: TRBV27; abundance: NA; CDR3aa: CASSLGRGGHEQYF; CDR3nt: TGTGCCAGCAGTTTAGGGAGGGGAGGGCACGAGCAGTACTTC
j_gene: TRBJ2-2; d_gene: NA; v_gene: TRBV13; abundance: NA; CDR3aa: CASSLRASRYGELFF; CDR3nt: TGTGCCAGCAGCTTAAGGGCAAGCCGGTACGGGGAGCTGTTTTTT
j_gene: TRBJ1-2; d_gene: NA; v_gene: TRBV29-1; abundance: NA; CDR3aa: CSVSGRANYGYTF; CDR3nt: TGCAGCGTTTCCGGGCGGGCTAACTATGGCTACACCTTC
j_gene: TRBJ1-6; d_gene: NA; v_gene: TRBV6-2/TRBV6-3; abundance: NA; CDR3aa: CASSRPGVGNSPLHF; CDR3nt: TGTGCCAGCAGCCGACCCGGGGTTGGAAATTCACCCCTCCACTTT
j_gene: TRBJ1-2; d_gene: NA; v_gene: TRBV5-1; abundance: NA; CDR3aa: CASSAVNYGYTF; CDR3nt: TGCGCCAGCAGCGCAGTGAACTATGGCTACACCTTC
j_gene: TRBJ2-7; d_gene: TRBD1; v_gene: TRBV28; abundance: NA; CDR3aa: CASSSPRRGQGSYEQYF; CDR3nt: TGTGCCAGCAGTTCCCCCCGCAGGGGGCAGGGGTCCTACGAGCAGTACTTC
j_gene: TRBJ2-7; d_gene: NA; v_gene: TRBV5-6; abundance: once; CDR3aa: CASSLLGSPYEQYF; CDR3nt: TGTGCCAGCAGCTTGCTAGGGTCTCCCTACGAGCAGTACTTC
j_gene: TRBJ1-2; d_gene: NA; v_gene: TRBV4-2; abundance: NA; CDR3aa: CASSQEGGPRGYTF; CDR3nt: TGTGCCAGCAGCCAAGAAGGGGGGCCTCGGGGCTACACCTTC
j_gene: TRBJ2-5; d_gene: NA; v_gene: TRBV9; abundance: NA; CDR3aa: CASSSLGSYQETQYF; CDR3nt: TGTGCCAGCAGCTCGTTAGGTAGCTACCAAGAGACCCAGTACTTC
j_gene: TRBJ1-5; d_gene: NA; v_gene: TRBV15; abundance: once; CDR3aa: CATSRGGSQPQHF; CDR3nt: TGTGCCACCAGCAGAGGGGGTAGTCAGCCCCAGCATTTT
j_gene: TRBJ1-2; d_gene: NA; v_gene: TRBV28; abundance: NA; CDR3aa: CASSFPGTQGPQRGFYGYTF; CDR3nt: TGTGCCAGCAGTTTTCCCGGGACACAAGGCCCGCAGAGGGGATTCTATGGCTACACCTTC
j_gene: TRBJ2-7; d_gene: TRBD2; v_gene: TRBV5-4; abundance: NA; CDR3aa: CASSLRVTSGRALEQYF; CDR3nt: TGTGCCAGCAGCTTGAGGGTGACTAGCGGGAGGGCCCTCGAGCAGTACTTC
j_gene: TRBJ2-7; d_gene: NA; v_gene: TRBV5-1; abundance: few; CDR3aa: CASSLGTNLGAYEQYF; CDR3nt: TGCGCCAGCAGCTTGGGGACTAATCTGGGGGCCTACGAGCAGTACTTC
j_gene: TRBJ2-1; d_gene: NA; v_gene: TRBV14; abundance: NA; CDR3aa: CASSQGLSLAQFF; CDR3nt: TGTGCCAGCAGCCAAGGCTTGAGTCTTGCGCAGTTCTTC
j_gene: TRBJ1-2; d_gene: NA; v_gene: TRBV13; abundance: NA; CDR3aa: CASSLGLTGQGYGYTF; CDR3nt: TGTGCCAGCAGCTTAGGCCTAACGGGTCAGGGCTATGGCTACACCTTC
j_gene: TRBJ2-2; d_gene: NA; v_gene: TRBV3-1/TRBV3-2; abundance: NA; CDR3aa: CASSPGGLAHTGELFF; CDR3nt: TGTGCCAGCAGCCCGGGTGGGCTAGCGCACACCGGGGAGCTGTTTTTT
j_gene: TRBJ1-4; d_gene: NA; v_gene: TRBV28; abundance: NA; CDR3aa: CASSTAGVKLFF; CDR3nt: TGTGCCAGCAGCACGGCGGGAGTAAAACTGTTTTTT
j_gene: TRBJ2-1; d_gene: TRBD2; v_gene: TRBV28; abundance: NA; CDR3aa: CASSAKLAGVVNEQFF; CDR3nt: TGTGCCAGCAGTGCAAAACTAGCGGGAGTGGTGAATGAGCAGTTCTTC
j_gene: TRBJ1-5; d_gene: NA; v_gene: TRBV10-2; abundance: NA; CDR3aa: CASKPAGSNQPQHF; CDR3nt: TGCGCCTCGAAGCCGGCGGGGAGCAATCAGCCCCAGCATTTT
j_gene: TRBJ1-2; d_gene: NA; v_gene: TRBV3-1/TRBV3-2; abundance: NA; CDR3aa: CASSPHGGGYGYTF; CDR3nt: TGTGCCAGCAGCCCCCACGGGGGCGGCTATGGCTACACCTTC
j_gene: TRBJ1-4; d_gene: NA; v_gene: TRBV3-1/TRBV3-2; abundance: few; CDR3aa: CASSLGDLRLFF; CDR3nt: TGTGCCAGCAGCTTAGGGGACTTACGACTGTTTTTT
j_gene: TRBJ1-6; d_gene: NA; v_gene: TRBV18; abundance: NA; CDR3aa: CASSQLDTTYNSPLHF; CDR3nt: TGTGCCAGCTCACAGCTCGACACAACATATAATTCACCCCTCCACTTT
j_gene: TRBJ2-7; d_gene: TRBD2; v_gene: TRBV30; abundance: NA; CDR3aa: CAWSGTSGFYEQYF; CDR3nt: TGTGCCTGGAGTGGGACTAGCGGATTCTACGAGCAGTACTTC
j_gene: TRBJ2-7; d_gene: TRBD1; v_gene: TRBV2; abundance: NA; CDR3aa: CASSPDRVSYEQYF; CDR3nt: TGTGCCAGCAGTCCGGACAGGGTCTCCTACGAGCAGTACTTC
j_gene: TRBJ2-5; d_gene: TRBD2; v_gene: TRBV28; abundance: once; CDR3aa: CATSTSRQETQYF; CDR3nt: TGTGCCACGTCGACTAGCCGCCAAGAGACCCAGTACTTC
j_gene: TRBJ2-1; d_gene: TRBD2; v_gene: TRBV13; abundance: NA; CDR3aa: CASSVGLAGGHEQFF; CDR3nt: TGTGCCAGCAGCGTCGGACTAGCGGGAGGGCATGAGCAGTTCTTC
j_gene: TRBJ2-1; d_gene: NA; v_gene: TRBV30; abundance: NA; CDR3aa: CAWSEASPYEQFF; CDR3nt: TGTGCCTGGAGTGAGGCCTCACCCTATGAGCAGTTCTTC
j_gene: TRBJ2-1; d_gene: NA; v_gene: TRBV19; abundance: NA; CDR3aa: CASSMDSHNEQFF; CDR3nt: TGTGCCAGTAGTATGGACAGCCACAATGAGCAGTTCTTC
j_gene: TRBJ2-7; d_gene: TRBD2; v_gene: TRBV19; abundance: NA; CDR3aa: CASSPVGGRSSYEQYF; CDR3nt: TGTGCCAGTAGCCCCGTGGGGGGGAGGAGCTCCTACGAGCAGTACTTC
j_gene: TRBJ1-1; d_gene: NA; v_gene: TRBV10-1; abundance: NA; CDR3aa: CASSDNRENTEAFF; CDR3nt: TGCGCCAGCAGTGACAACAGGGAGAACACTGAAGCTTTCTTT
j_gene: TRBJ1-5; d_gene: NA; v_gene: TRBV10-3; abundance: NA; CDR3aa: CAISEDSWNQPQHF; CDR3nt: TGTGCCATCAGTGAGGACAGTTGGAATCAGCCCCAGCATTTT
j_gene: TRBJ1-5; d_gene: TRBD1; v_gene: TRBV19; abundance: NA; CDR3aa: CASSRDRRAQPQHF; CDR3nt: TGTGCCAGTAGTAGGGACAGGAGGGCTCAGCCCCAGCATTTT
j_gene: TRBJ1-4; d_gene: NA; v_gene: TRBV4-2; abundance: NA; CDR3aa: CASSQNNEKLFF; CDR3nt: TGTGCCAGCAGCCAAAATAATGAAAAACTGTTTTTT
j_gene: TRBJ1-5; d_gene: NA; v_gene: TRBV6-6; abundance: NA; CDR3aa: CASSPQFNQPQHF; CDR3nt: TGTGCCAGCAGTCCACAGTTCAATCAGCCCCAGCATTTT
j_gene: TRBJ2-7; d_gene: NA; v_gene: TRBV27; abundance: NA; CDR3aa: CASSRYSGSSYEQYF; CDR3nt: TGTGCCAGCAGCCGTTATAGCGGAAGCTCCTACGAGCAGTACTTC
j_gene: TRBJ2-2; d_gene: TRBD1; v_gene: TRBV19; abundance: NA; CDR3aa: CASSITPTGGAAGELFF; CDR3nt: TGTGCCAGTAGTATAACCCCAACAGGGGGCGCCGCCGGGGAGCTGTTTTTT
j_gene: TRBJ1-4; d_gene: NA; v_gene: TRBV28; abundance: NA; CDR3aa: CASSLSPPTNEKLFF; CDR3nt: TGTGCCAGCAGTTTATCGCCACCAACTAATGAAAAACTGTTTTTT